The 19 T cell receptor beta chains listed next were all sequenced from one sample in a study of blood T cell repertoires in COVID-19. Method: immunoSEQ multiplex PCR; TCRdb's copy keeps in-frame clones and lacks some. The sample comprises about 220,000 clones, 75% to 90% of which are singletons, and roughly 5.1% rests with the top ten. The sample consisted of peripheral blood. Every receptor here comes from a woman between 70 and 85 years old with COVID-19, enrolled during active disease.

Remarks on this clone: This same CDR3 is encoded by further DNA sequences in the sample. The chain joins TRBV25-1 to TRBJ1-5, with D hard to call. CDR1 MGHDK and CDR2 SYGVNS come from the germline V gene. The CDR3 length is 13 residues. V shed 3 bases and J shed 1 base, with 4 bases lying between them. The CDR3 here is CASSDRSNQPQHF. In DNA form, the CDR3 reads TGTGCCAGCAGTGACAGGAGCAATCAGCCCCAGCATTTT.

The chain combines TRBV4-3 with TRBJ2-3, with 8 bases identical to TRBD1. The junction had 8 bases not matched to a gene; V was cut back by 5 bases and J by 7 bases. Germline-derived CDR1 and CDR2 are LGHNA and YSLEER. The CDR3 loop spans 14 amino acids. CDR3 loop: CASSTRQGANTQYF. The CDR3 DNA reads as TGCGCCAGCAGCACACGGCAGGGGGCAAATACGCAGTATTTT.

V is TRBV19 and J is TRBJ1-1; 7 nucleotides align to TRBD1. The CDR3 is 14 amino acids. CDR1 is LNHDA, CDR2 SQIVND, per germline (reference sequence). V dropped 6 bases and J dropped 8; count of bases not matched to a gene: 12. The CDR3 coding sequence is TGTGCCAGTAGGTCCGACAGGGTTGCGCCGGAAGCTTTCTTT. It specifies CASRSDRVAPEAFF.

The chain carries TRBV15 and TRBJ1-1; 7 bases agree with TRBD1. Trimming at V came to 0 bases and at J to 4 bases, leaving 11 bases not matched to a gene. This CDR3 contains 17 residues. Germline CDR1 reads LNHNV; CDR2 reads YYDKDF (reference sequence). The CDR3 region has the DNA TGTGCCACCAGCAGAGATGGATCCCTGACAGGGACCACTGAAGCTTTCTTT. It encodes CATSRDGSLTGTTEAFF.

This clone occurred once. The chain combines TRBV7-2 with TRBJ2-5, with D possibly TRBD2 on 6 matching bases. This CDR3 has 15 residues. CDR1 SGHTA and CDR2 FQGNSA come from the germline V gene. Trimming took 2 bases from V and 6 from J, leaving 16 bases between them. The CDR3 loop is CASSLRPGSLQTQYF. The CDR3 nucleotides read TGTGCCAGCAGCTTACGGCCCGGGAGCTTACAGACCCAGTACTTC.

The V call is TRBV29-1, the J call TRBJ1-2; D perhaps matches TRBD1 (5 bases). Germline CDR1 and CDR2: SQVTM and ANQGSEA. CDR3 length equals 14 residues. V lost 3 bases and J lost 4, with 15 bases in between. This CDR3 reads CSVDTPAGLYGYTF. The DNA of the CDR3 is TGCAGCGTTGACACCCCTGCAGGGCTCTATGGCTACACCTTC.

The J gene is TRBJ2-7, the V gene TRBV28; 11 bases agree with TRBD2. V shed 3 bases and J 5 bases; nucleotides not matched to a gene: 6. The CDR3 runs 15 residues. CDR1 is MDHEN, CDR2 SYDVKM, per germline. The CDR3 is CASSFFTSGRDEQYF. The CDR3 DNA sequence: TGTGCCAGCAGTTTCTTTACTAGCGGGAGAGACGAGCAGTACTTC.

V and J are TRBV5-4 and TRBJ1-3, with 10 bases aligning to TRBD1. The germline gives CDR1 SGHNT, CDR2 YYREEE (reference sequence). The CDR3 has 17 residues. J gave up 0 bases and V 4 bases, and 7 bases lay outside the gene matches. The CDR3 DNA is TGTGCCAGCAGCCTAGGACAGGGGGGCCCCTCTGGAAACACCATATATTTT. Translated: CASSLGQGGPSGNTIYF.

The chain has TRBV6-5 and TRBJ1-2; D may be TRBD1 (5 bases). Germline CDR1 and CDR2: MNHEY and SVGAGI. This CDR3 is 15 amino acids long. V gave up 0 bases and J gave up 2 bases, with 10 bases separating them. CDR3 residues: CASSYSIQGNYGYTF. The CDR3 nucleotides read TGTGCCAGCAGTTACTCGATTCAGGGAAACTATGGCTACACCTTC.

Only one count was recorded for this clone. The chain recombines TRBV28 with TRBJ1-1; 7 bases match TRBD1. The CDR3 covers 15 residues. The junction had 17 bases not matched to a gene; V was cut back by 6 bases and J by 10 bases. The germline V gene has CDR1 MDHEN and CDR2 SYDVKM. The CDR3 nucleotides are TGTGCCAGCAGCCCCTCGGGGACAGCCCAAGGGGGAGCTTTCTTT. Translating it yields CASSPSGTAQGGAFF.

The chain combines TRBV3-1 (or the pseudogene TRBV3-2) with TRBJ1-1, with a tentative D call TRBD1 (6 bases). CDR1 is LGHDT, CDR2 YNNKEL, per germline (reference sequence). The CDR3 is 13 residues long. The germline V and J ends were trimmed by 4 bases and 1 base, with 7 bases remaining between them. The chain's CDR3 is CASSRGQNTEAFF. CDR3 DNA sequence: TGTGCCAGCAGCCGGGGACAGAACACTGAAGCTTTCTTT.

This clone was observed once. The same CDR3 arises from other DNA sequences in this sample as well. This chain uses TRBV18 with TRBJ1-5; D is unresolved. V was pared by 2 bases and J by 2 bases, with 4 bases between. The CDR3 is 13 residues long. Germline assignment: CDR1 KGHSH and CDR2 LQKENI. The CDR3 spells CASSPSGNQPQHF. The DNA for the CDR3 is TGTGCCAGCTCACCATCGGGCAATCAGCCCCAGCATTTT. Full variable domain (remainder filled in from reference TRBV18 and TRBJ1-5): NAGVMQNPRHLVRRRGQEARLRCSPMKGHSHVYWYRQLPEEGLKFMVYLQKENIIDESGMPKERFSAEFPKEGPSILRIQQVVRGDSAAYFCASSPSGNQPQHFGDGTRLSIL.

The chain has TRBV5-4 and TRBJ2-1; 14 bases fit TRBD2. The CDR3 is 16 amino acids. CDR1 and CDR2 (germline): SGHNT, YYREEE (reference sequence). J was trimmed by 2 bases and V by 3 bases; bases with no gene match: 1. CDR3 protein: CASSWTSGRTYNEQFF. The CDR3 DNA follows: TGTGCCAGCAGCTGGACTAGCGGGAGGACCTACAATGAGCAGTTCTTC.

The V gene is TRBV10-2, the J gene TRBJ2-1; possibly TRBD2 for D (7 bases). The CDR3 runs to 14 residues. The V and J ends lost 4 bases and 12 bases respectively, with 19 bases between them. CDR1 is WSHSY, CDR2 SAAADI, per germline. The CDR3 loop reads CASSVQRDNVPQFF. The CDR3 DNA reads as TGCGCCAGCAGTGTGCAGCGGGACAATGTACCGCAGTTCTTC.

The V and J genes are TRBV9 and TRBJ1-6, with 7 nucleotides matching TRBD1. In germline, CDR1 is SGDLS, CDR2 YYNGEE. Losses at the gene ends were 5 bases for V and 10 bases for J; bases not matched to a gene: 9. CDR3 length: 14 residues. CDR3 protein: CASSADRVWSPLHF. CDR3 in DNA: TGTGCCAGCAGTGCAGACAGGGTTTGGTCACCCCTCCACTTT.

The chain is built from TRBV5-6 and TRBJ2-4; D possibly corresponds to TRBD2 (6 bases). Trimming shortened V by 5 bases and J by 0 bases, and 21 bases separated the two germline ends. This CDR3 comprises 18 residues. CDR1 and CDR2 (germline): SGHDT, YYEEEE. The CDR3 loop reads CASSHLQRGGLAKNIQYF. The CDR3 DNA sequence: TGTGCCAGCAGTCACCTTCAGAGGGGAGGTCTAGCCAAAAACATTCAGTACTTC.

The CDR3 loop is CASSQGMGSLYNEQFF. The DNA for the CDR3 is TGTGCCAGCAGCCAAGGTATGGGGAGTTTATACAATGAGCAGTTCTTC. This chain joins TRBV3-1 (or the pseudogene TRBV3-2) and TRBJ2-1, with D tentatively TRBD2 (5 bases). Deletions cut 1 base from V and 4 bases from J, with 14 bases between. Germline assignment: CDR1 LGHDT and CDR2 YNNKEL (reference sequence). CDR3 length equals 16 residues.

The chain has TRBV7-2 and TRBJ2-1; 11 bases are shared with TRBD2. J gave up 9 bases and V 0 bases, and 4 bases lay outside the gene matches. The CDR3 is made up of 15 amino acids. Germline loops: CDR1 SGHTA, CDR2 FQGNSA. The CDR3 DNA reads as TGTGCCAGCAGCTTAGCTAGCGGGAGGGCCGGTGAGCAGTTCTTC. Its translation is CASSLASGRAGEQFF.

This clone appeared a few times. V and J are TRBV9 and TRBJ2-7; 9 bases match TRBD2. From germline, CDR1 is SGDLS and CDR2 YYNGEE. The CDR3 has 14 amino acids. V dropped 4 bases and J dropped 7; count of bases not matched to a gene: 9. The CDR3 protein is CASSLAGGPNEQYF. Here the CDR3 DNA reads TGTGCCAGCAGCCTGGCGGGAGGGCCCAATGAGCAGTACTTC.